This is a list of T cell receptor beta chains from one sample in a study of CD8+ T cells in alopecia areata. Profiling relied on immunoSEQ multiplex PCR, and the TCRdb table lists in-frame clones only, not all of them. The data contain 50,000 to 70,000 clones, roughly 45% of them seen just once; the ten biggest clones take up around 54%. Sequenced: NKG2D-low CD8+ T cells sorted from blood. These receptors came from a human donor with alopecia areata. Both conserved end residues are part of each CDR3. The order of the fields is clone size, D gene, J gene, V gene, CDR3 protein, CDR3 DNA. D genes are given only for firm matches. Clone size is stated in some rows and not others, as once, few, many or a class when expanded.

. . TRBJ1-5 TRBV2 CASRRGPGAIQPQHF TGTGCCAGCAGAAGGGGTCCGGGGGCCATTCAGCCCCAGCATTTT
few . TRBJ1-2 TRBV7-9 CASSLMRDRGYGYTF TGTGCCAGCAGCTTAATGAGGGATCGGGGCTATGGCTACACCTTC
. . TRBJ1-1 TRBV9 CASSVAESTEAFF TGTGCCAGCAGCGTAGCTGAGAGTACTGAAGCTTTCTTT
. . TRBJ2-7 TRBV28 CASSFGTKYEQYF TGTGCCAGCAGTTTCGGCACAAAGTACGAGCAGTACTTC
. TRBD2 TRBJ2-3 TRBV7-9 CASRLNLAGGLDTQYF TGTGCCAGCAGACTAAATCTAGCGGGAGGTCTAGATACGCAGTATTTT
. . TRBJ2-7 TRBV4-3 CASSQVPGDEQYF TGCGCCAGCAGCCAAGTCCCAGGCGACGAGCAGTACTTC
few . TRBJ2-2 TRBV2 CASSEFENTGELFF TGTGCCAGCAGTGAGTTCGAGAACACCGGGGAGCTGTTTTTT
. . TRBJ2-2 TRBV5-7 CASSFGTGNTGELFF TGTGCCAGCAGCTTCGGTACCGGGAACACCGGGGAGCTGTTTTTT
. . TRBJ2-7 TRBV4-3 CASSQAQGYEQYF TGCGCCAGCAGCCAGGCCCAGGGATACGAGCAGTACTTC
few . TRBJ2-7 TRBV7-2 CASTAGAATYEQYF TGTGCCAGCACCGCAGGGGCGGCTACCTACGAGCAGTACTTC
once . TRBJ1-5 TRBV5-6 CASSSGDGSNQPQHF TGTGCCAGCAGCTCGGGGGACGGTAGCAATCAGCCCCAGCATTTT
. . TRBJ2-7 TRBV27 CASSPFASALYEQYF TGTGCCAGCAGTCCCTTCGCTAGCGCTCTCTACGAGCAGTACTTC
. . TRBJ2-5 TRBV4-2 CASSQEGLEETQYF TGTGCCAGCAGCCAAGAAGGGCTAGAAGAGACCCAGTACTTC
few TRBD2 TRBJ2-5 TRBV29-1 CSVDFENSGREETQYF TGCAGCGTAGACTTCGAGAATAGCGGGAGAGAAGAGACCCAGTACTTC
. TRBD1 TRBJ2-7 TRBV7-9 CASSARTGPYEQYF TGTGCCAGCAGCGCCCGGACAGGGCCCTACGAGCAGTACTTC
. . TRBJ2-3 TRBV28 CASSGRQDTTDTQYF TGTGCCAGCAGTGGGCGGCAGGACACCACAGATACGCAGTATTTT
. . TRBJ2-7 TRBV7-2 CASSLDSGPYEQYF TGTGCCAGCAGCTTAGACAGTGGCCCCTACGAGCAGTACTTC
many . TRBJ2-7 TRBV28 CASSLRVRPEVQYF TGTGCCAGCAGTTTACGGGTGCGGCCCGAGGTGCAGTACTTC